This TCR beta chain originates from a study of blood T cell repertoires in COVID-19 (TCRdb year 2020). Looking at the study overall: The collaborator samples originated in the United States, Italy and Spain and spanned the acute and convalescent phases of COVID-19. The material from the prospective study consisted of cDNA or gDNA derived from T cells, B-cell-depleted T cells, or PBMCs. The dataset comprised deeply sampled blood TCRbeta repertoires from subjects exposed to, actively infected with, or recovered from COVID-19. A freely available public database, intended as a resource for researchers studying the immune response to SARS-CoV-2, is where the repertoires were released. The samples were drawn from the first 160 participants of the ongoing ImmuneRACE study and from over 950 subjects provided by 6 global collaborators. Nearly every sample came with metadata listing a de-identified subject ID, COVID-19 status, age in years and sex. HLA class I and class II types, where available, came from metadata supplied by the sample provider rather than from assay-based typing. General findings and caveats noted by the study authors: The quantity of clinical and demographic metadata differed by source and by participant and was supplied without curation.

For this clone: Its recognized antigen is unknown. Base qualities are not at hand, and no much larger clone is one base apart.

Collaborating institutions collected whole blood in K2EDTA tubes following their own protocols. For TCRbeta analysis, collaborator samples were shipped as frozen whole blood, as isolated PBMCs, or as DNA extracted from either sample type. The immunoSEQ Assay, a bias-controlled multiplex PCR, was used to amplify TCRbeta CDR3 regions from genomic DNA. In the source study's methods: Nucleated cell counts per sample were estimated from amplification of reference gene primers within the assay. To quantify the absolute abundance of each unique TCRbeta CDR3 rearrangement, sequence reads were collapsed and filtered. For each sample, productive Simpson clonality was calculated as the square root of Simpson's diversity index across productive rearrangements. What TCRdb holds here is the immuneACCESS table cut down to in-frame rearrangements. Part of the clones is not present; checked against another copy, under half of the missing clones reflect an unresolved V gene, and the others are unexplained. That table is the source of V, J and clone size, and D and trimming were worked out from the DNA. The sample includes over 30,000 clones, with roughly 77% observed a single time. The ten largest clones represent more than 35% of the sample.

Trimming takes 3 bases off V and 1 base off J; junction bases not matched to a gene: 7. Via the germline V gene (reference sequence), CDR1 is MNHEY and CDR2 SMNVEV. The cysteine opens and the phenylalanine closes a CDR3 of 17 amino acids. Of all the DNA, just the CDR3 is kept, 51 bases in frame from base 1. The sequenced material came from peripheral blood. This chain joins TRBV27 to TRBJ2-1; TRBD1 aligns with 9 central bases. The receptor comes from a man at least 80 years old with active or convalescent COVID-19. Read as DNA, the sequence is TGTGCCAGCAGTTTTGGTTGGGGACAGGGTTCCTACAATGAGCAGTTCTTC. Translation gives CASSFGWGQGSYNEQFF.